Presented here are 3 T cell receptor beta chains from one specimen sequenced in a study of T-cell reconstitution after alpha-beta-depleted transplantation in children. Unique molecular identifiers tagged the TCRbeta library. In TCRdb, the PCR reads were re-called with MiXCR into one record per CDR3 protein. The sample carries about 440,000 distinct CDR3 sequences, roughly 44% recorded once. The starting material was PBMCs, obtained before TCRalphabeta/CD19-depleted stem cell transplant. Every receptor here comes from a girl aged 2-10 years with aplastic anemia, due to receive a stem cell transplant.

The chain links TRBV29-1 to TRBJ2-1; 14 bases are shared with TRBD2. V gave up 7 bases and J gave up 0 bases; unmatched junction bases: 11. CDR3 length equals 18 residues. Germline CDR1 reads SQVTM; CDR2 reads ANQGSEA. The CDR3 sequence is CSGTGLAGALGSYNEQFF. Here the CDR3 DNA reads TGCAGCGGTACGGGACTAGCGGGGGCCCTCGGCTCCTACAATGAGCAGTTCTTC.

This clonotype showed up many times. In DNA form, the CDR3 reads TGCAGTGCTAGAGAGTTCACCCGGAACACTGAAGCTTTCTTT. Protein: CSAREFTRNTEAFF. The gene calls are TRBV20-1 and TRBJ1-1; D is undetermined. V was pared by 0 bases and J by 1 base, with 9 bases between. The CDR3 is made up of 14 amino acids. Germline assignment: CDR1 DFQATT and CDR2 SNEGSKA (reference sequence).

The gene calls are TRBV20-1 and TRBJ2-7; TRBD2 might be the D (5 bases). Germline V gene data show CDR1 as DFQATT and CDR2 as SNEGSKA (reference sequence). The CDR3 is made up of 14 amino acids. The V gene lost 5 bases and the J gene lost 1 base, with 15 bases spanning the gap. CDR3 protein: CSAYTGGRSYEQYF. In DNA form, the CDR3 reads TGCAGTGCTTATACGGGTGGGAGATCCTACGAGCAGTACTTC.